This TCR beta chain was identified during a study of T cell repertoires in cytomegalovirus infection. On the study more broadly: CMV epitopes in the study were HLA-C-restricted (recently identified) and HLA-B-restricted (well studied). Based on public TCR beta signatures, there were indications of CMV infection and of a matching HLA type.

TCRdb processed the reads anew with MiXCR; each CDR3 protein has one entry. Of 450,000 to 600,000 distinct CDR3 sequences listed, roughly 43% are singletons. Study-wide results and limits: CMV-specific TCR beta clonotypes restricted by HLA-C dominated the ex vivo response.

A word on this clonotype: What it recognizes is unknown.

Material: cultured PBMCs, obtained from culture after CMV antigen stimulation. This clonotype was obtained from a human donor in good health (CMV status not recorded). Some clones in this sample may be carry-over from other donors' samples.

CDR3 residues: CASTGTGGGETQYF. DNA for the CDR3: TGCGCCAGCACCGGGACAGGGGGCGGAGAGACCCAGTACTTC. The chain uses TRBV5-1 and TRBJ2-5, with 12 bases aligning to TRBD1. V dropped 6 bases and J dropped 4; count of bases not matched to a gene: 4. This CDR3 comprises 14 residues. Germline V gives CDR1 SGHRS, CDR2 YFSETQ.